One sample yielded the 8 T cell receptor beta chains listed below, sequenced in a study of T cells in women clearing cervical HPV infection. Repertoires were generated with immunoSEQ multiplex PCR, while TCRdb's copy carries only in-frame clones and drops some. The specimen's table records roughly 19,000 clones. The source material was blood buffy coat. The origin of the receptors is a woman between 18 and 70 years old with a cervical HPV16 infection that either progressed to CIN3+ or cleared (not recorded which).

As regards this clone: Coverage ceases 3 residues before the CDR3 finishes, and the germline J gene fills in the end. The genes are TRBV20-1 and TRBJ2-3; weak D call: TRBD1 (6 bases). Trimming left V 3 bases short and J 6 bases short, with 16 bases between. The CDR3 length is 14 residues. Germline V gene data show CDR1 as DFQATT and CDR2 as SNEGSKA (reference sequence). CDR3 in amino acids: CSARGYGGGDTQYF. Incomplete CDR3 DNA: TGCAGTGCTAGGGGGTATGGGGGCGGGGATACG.

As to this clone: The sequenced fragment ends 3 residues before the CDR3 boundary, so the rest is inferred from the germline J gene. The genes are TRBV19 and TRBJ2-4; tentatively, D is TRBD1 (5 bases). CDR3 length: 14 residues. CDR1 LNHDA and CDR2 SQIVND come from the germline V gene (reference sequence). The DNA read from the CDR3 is TGTGCCAGTAAAGTAGGCCAGGGAAGAGATGGT. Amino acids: CASKVGQGRDG. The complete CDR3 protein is CASKVGQGRDGQYF.

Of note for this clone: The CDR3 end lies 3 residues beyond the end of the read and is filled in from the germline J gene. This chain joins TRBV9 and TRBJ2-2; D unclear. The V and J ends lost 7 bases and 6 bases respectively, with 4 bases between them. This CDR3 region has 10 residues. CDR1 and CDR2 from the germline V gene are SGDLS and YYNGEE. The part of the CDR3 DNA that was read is TGTGCCAGCGGCCCCGGGGAG. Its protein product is CASGPGE. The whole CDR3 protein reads CASGPGELFF.

CDR3 in amino acids: CASSTTSPNSPLFF. CDR3 DNA (partial): TGTGCCAGTAGTACAACGAGCCCTAATTCACCG. The chain couples TRBV19 to TRBJ2-2; no firm D call. The read ends 3 residues before the CDR3 terminus; that terminus is restored from the germline J gene. The CDR3 covers 14 residues. Germline-derived CDR1 and CDR2 are LNHDA and SQIVND (reference sequence).

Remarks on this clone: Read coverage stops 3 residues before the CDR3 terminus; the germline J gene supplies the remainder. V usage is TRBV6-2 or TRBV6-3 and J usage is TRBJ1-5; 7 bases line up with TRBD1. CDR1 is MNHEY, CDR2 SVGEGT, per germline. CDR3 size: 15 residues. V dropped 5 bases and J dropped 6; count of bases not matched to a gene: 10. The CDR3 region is CASSIRDRKVQPQHF. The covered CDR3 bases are TGTGCCAGCAGTATCCGGGACAGAAAGGTTCAGCCC.

The sequenced part of the CDR3 DNA is TGCAGTGCTAGAGATGGGACTATCTCCTACGAG. The encoded protein is CSARDGTISYE. In full, the CDR3 is CSARDGTISYEQYF. The rearrangement joins TRBV20-1 to TRBJ2-7; 7 bases fit TRBD2. The read falls 3 residues short of the CDR3 end, and the missing part is taken from the germline J gene. CDR1 is DFQATT, CDR2 SNEGSKA, per germline (reference sequence). Trimming removed 0 bases from V and 0 bases from J; junction bases left unmatched: 2. This CDR3 contains 14 residues.

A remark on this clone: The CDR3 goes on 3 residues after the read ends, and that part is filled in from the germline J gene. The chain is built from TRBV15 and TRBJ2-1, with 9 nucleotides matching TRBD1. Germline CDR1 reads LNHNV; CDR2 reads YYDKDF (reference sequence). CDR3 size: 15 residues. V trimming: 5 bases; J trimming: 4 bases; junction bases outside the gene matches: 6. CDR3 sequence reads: CATSFWTGDYNEQFF. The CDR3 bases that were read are TGTGCCACCAGCTTTTGGACAGGGGATTACAATGAG.

The CDR3 loop is CASTGEGGPYTF. CDR3 DNA, as far as it was read: TGTGCCAGCACCGGGGAGGGCGGCCCC. The chain couples TRBV7-9 to TRBJ1-2; D not resolved. The read is 3 residues too short to cover the CDR3 end, so that end is filled in from the germline J gene. Germline lookup yields CDR1 SEHNR and CDR2 FQNEAQ (reference sequence). This CDR3 has 12 amino acids.